This T cell receptor (beta chain) was sequenced in a study of T cells after yellow fever vaccination. Overall study results and limits: Post-booster reappearance was seen for most primary-vaccination clones (roughly 96% CD4, about 88% CD8). The appearance of a small share of clonotypes in both CD4 and CD8 compartments was observed.

CDR3 length: 13 amino acids. V lost 4 bases and J 4 bases, leaving 12 bases between the germline ends. Germline V gives CDR1 SGHRS, CDR2 YFSETQ. Universal primer sites and UMIs were introduced during 5'RACE template-switching synthesis of TCR cDNA. TCRdb reanalysed the 5' RACE reads using MiXCR and keeps one entry per CDR3 protein. The data contain over 300,000 distinct CDR3 sequences, around 3.9% of them singletons. This clonotype was seen at least ten times. The antigen remains undetermined. The origin of this receptor is a man younger than 35 who received the YFV17D yellow fever vaccine. The chain uses TRBV5-1 and TRBJ2-7; weak D call: TRBD1 (5 bases). The specimen was PBMCs, collected on the day of the yellow fever booster vaccination. The CDR3 reads CASSSQGSYEQYF. The CDR3 nucleotides are TGCGCCAGCAGCAGCCAGGGTTCTTACGAGCAGTACTTC.